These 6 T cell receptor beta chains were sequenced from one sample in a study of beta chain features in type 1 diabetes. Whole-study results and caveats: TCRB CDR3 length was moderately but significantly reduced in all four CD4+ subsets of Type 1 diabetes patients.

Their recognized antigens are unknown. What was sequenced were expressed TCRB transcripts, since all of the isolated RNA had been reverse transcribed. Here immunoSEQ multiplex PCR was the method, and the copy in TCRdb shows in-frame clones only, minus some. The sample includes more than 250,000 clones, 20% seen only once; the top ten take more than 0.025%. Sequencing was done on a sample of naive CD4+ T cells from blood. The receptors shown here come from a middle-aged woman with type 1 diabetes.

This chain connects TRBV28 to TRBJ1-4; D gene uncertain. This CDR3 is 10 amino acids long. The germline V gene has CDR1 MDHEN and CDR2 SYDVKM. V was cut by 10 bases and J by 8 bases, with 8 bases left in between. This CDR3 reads CATLSEKLFF. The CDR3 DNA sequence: TGTGCCACTTTGTCCGAAAAACTGTTTTTT.

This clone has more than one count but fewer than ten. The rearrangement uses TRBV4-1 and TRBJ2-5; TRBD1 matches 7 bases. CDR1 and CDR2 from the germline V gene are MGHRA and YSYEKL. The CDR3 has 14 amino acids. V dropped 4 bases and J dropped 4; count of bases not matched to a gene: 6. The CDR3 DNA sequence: TGCGCCAGCAGCCGACGACAGGGCGGAGAGACCCAGTACTTC. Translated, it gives CASSRRQGGETQYF.

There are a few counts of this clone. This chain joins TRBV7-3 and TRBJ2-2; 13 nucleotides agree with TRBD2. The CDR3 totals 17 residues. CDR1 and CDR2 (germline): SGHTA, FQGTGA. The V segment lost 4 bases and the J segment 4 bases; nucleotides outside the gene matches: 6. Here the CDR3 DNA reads TGTGCCAGCAGCTCCGGACTAGCGGGAGCCGGCACCGGGGAGCTGTTTTTT. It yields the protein CASSSGLAGAGTGELFF.

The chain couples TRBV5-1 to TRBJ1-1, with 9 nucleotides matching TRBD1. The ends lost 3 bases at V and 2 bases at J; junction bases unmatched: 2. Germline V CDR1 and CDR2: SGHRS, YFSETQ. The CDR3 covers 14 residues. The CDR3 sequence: CASSWTGDNTEAFF. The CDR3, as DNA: TGCGCCAGCAGCTGGACAGGGGATAACACTGAAGCTTTCTTT.

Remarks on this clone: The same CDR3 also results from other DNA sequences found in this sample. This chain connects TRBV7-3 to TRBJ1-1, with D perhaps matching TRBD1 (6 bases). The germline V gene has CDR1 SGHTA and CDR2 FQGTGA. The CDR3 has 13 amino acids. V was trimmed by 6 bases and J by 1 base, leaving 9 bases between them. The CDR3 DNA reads TGTGCCAGCAGTCCGACAGGGAACACTGAAGCTTTCTTT. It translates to CASSPTGNTEAFF.

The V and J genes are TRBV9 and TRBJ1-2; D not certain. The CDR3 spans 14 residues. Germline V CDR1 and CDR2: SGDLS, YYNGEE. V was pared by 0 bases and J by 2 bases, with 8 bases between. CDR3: CASSVADFNYGYTF. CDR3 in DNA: TGTGCCAGCAGCGTAGCGGACTTCAACTATGGCTACACCTTC.